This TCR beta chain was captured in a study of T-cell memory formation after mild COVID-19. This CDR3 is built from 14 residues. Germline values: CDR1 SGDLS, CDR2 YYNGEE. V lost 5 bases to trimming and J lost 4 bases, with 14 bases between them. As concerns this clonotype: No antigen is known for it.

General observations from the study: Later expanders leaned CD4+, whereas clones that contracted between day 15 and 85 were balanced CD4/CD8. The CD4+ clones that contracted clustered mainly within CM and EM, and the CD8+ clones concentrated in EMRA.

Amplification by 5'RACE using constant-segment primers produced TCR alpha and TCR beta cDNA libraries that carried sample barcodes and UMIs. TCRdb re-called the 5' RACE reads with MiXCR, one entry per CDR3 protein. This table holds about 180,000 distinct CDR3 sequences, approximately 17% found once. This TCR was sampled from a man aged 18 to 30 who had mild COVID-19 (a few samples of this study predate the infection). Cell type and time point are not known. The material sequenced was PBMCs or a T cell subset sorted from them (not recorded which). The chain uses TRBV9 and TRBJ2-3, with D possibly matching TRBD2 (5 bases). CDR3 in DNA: TGTGCCAGCAGGACCACGGAGGCATCAGATACGCAGTATTTT. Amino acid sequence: CASRTTEASDTQYF.